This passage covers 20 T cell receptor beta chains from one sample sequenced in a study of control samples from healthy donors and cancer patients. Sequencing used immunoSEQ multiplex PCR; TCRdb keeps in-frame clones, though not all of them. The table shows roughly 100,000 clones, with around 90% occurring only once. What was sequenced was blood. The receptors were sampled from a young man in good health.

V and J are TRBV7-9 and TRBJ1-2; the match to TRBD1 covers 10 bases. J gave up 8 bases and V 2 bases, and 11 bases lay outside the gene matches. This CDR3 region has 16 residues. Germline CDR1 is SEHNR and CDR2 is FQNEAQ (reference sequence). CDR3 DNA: TGTGCCAGCAGCTTAACAGCAGACCGGGACAGGGGAGGCTACACCTTC. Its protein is CASSLTADRDRGGYTF.

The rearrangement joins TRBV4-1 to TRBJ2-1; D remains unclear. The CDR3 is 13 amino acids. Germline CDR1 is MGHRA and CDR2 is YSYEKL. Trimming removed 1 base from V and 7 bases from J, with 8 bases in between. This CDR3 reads CASSQVMYNEQFF. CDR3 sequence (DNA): TGCGCCAGCAGCCAAGTGATGTATAATGAGCAGTTCTTC.

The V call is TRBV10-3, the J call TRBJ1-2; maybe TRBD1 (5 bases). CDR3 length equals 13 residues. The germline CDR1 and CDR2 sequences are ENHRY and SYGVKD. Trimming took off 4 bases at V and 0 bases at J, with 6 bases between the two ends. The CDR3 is CAISVTANYGYTF. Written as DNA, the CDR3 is TGTGCCATCAGTGTGACAGCTAACTATGGCTACACCTTC.

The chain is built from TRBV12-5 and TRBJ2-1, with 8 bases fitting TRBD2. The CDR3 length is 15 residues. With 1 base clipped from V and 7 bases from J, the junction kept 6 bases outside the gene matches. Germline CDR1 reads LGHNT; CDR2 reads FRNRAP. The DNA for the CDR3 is TGTGCTAGTGGTTTGGGGCGGGAGGTGGTAAATGAGCAGTTCTTC. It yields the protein CASGLGREVVNEQFF.

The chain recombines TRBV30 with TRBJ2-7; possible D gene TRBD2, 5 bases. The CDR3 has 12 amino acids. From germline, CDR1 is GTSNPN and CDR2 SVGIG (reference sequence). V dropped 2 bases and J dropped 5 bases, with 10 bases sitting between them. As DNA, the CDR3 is TGTGCCTGGAGTTGGGCGAGGGACGAGCAGTACTTC. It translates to CAWSWARDEQYF.

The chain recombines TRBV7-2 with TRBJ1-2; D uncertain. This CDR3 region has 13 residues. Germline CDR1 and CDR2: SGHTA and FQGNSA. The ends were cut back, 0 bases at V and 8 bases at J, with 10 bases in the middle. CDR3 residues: CASSLAGVPGYTF. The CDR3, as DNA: TGTGCCAGCAGCTTAGCTGGGGTTCCGGGCTACACCTTC. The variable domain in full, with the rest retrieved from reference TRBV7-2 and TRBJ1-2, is GAGVSQSPSNKVTEKGKDVELRCDPISGHTALYWYRQSLGQGLEFLIYFQGNSAPDKSGLPSDRFSAERTGGSVSTLTIQRTQQEDSAVYLCASSLAGVPGYTFGSGTRLTVV.

Here the CDR3 DNA reads TGTGCCAGCAGAGGGACAGGGGGCACAGATACGCAGTATTTT. Translated: CASRGTGGTDTQYF. The chain recombines TRBV2 with TRBJ2-3, with TRBD1 matching over 10 bases. J was trimmed by 1 base and V by 6 bases; bases with no gene match: 1. The CDR3 is 14 residues long. Germline CDR1 is SNHLY and CDR2 is FYNNEI.

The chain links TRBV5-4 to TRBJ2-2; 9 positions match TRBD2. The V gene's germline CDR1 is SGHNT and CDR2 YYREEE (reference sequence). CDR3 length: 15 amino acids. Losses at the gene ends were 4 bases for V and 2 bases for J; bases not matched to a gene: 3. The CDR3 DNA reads TGTGCCAGCAGCCGGACTAGCGCCAACACCGGGGAGCTGTTTTTT. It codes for CASSRTSANTGELFF.

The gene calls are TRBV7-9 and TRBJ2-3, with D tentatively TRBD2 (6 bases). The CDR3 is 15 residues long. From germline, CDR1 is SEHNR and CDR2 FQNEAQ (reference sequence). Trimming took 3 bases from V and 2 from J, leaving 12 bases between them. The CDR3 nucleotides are TGTGCCAGCAGCTTGGGACTTGGGGACACAGATACGCAGTATTTT. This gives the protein CASSLGLGDTDTQYF.

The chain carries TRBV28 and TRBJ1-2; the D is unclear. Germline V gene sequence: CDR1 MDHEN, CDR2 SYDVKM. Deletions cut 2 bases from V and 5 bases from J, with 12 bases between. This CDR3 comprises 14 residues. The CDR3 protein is CASSLARELYGYTF. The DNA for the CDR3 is TGTGCCAGCAGTTTAGCCAGAGAGCTATATGGCTACACCTTC.

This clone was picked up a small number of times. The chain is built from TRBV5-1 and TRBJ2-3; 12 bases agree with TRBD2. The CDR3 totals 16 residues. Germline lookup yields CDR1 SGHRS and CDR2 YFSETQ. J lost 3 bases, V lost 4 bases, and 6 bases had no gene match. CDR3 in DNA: TGCGCCAGCAGCCCGGGGACTAGCGGGTTGACAGATACGCAGTATTTT. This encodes CASSPGTSGLTDTQYF.

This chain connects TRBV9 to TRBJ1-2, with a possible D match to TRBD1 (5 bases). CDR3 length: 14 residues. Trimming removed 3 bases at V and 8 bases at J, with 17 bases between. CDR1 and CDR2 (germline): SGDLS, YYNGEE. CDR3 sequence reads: CASSGGIQGWGYTF. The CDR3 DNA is TGTGCCAGCAGCGGCGGAATTCAGGGATGGGGCTACACCTTC.

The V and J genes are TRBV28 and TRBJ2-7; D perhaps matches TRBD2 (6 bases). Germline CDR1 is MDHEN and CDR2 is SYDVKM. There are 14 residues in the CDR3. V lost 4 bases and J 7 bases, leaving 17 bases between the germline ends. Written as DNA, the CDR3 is TGTGCCAGCAGTTGGGCAGGCGGGACGGGAGAGCAGTACTTC. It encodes CASSWAGGTGEQYF. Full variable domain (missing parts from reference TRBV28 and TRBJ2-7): DVKVTQSSRYLVKRTGEKVFLECVQDMDHENMFWYRQDPGLGLRLIYFSYDVKMKEKGDIPEGYSVSREKKERFSLILESASTNQTSMYLCASSWAGGTGEQYFGPGTRLTVT.

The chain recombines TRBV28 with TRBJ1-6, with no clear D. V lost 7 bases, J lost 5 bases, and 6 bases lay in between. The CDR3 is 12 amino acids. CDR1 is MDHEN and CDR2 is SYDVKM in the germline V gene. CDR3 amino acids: CASNGNNSPLHF. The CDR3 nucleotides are TGTGCCAGCAACGGGAATAATTCACCCCTCCACTTT. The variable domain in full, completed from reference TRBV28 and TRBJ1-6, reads DVKVTQSSRYLVKRTGEKVFLECVQDMDHENMFWYRQDPGLGLRLIYFSYDVKMKEKGDIPEGYSVSREKKERFSLILESASTNQTSMYLCASNGNNSPLHFGNGTRLTVT.

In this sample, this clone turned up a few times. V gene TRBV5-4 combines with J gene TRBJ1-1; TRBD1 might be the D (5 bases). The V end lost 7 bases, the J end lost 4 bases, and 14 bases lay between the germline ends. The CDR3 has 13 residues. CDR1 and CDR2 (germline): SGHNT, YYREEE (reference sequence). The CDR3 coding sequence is TGTGCCAGCCGGGGGGACTTTAGCACTGAAGCTTTCTTT. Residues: CASRGDFSTEAFF.

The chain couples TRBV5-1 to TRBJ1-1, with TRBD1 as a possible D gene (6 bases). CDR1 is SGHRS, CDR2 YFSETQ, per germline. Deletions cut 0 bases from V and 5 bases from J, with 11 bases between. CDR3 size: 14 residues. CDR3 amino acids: CASSLEGGETEAFF. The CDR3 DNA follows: TGCGCCAGCAGCTTGGAGGGGGGAGAGACTGAAGCTTTCTTT.

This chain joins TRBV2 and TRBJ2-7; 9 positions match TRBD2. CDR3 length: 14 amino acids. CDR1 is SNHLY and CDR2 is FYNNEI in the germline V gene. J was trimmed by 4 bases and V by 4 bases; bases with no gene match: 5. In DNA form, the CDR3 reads TGTGCCAGCAGTGGGGCTAGCGGGGAGTACGAGCAGTACTTC. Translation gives CASSGASGEYEQYF.

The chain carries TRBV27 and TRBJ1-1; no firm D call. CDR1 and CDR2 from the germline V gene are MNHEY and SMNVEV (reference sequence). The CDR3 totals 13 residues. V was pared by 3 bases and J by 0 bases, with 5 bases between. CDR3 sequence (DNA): TGTGCCAGCAGTTTCGGGATGAACACTGAAGCTTTCTTT. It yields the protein CASSFGMNTEAFF.

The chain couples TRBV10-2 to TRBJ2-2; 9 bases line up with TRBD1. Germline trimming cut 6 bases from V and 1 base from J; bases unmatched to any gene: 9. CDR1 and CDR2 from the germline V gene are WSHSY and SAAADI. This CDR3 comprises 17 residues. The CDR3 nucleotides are TGCGCCAGCAGGCTTCGAACAGGGGGCGAGAACACCGGGGAGCTGTTTTTT. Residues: CASRLRTGGENTGELFF.

The CDR3 reads CASSLFSVNTEAFF. CDR3 in DNA: TGTGCCAGTAGCCTCTTCTCGGTGAACACTGAAGCTTTCTTT. The V gene is TRBV19, the J gene TRBJ1-1; D is undetermined. Trimming stripped 6 bases from V and 0 bases from J, with 11 bases between. CDR3 length: 14 residues. The V gene's germline CDR1 is LNHDA and CDR2 SQIVND (reference sequence). The full variable domain, completed using reference TRBV19 and TRBJ1-1, is DGGITQSPKYLFRKEGQNVTLSCEQNLNHDAMYWYRQDPGQGLRLIYYSQIVNDFQKGDIAEGYSVSREKKESFPLTVTSAQKNPTAFYLCASSLFSVNTEAFFGQGTRLTVV.